A selection of T cell receptor beta chains follows, all from one sample in a study of blood T cells in healthy people across ages. MiXCR, run by TCRdb on the 5' RACE reads, gives a single entry per CDR3 protein. The sample records 600,000 to 1,000,000 distinct CDR3 sequences, 58% being singletons. Sequencing was carried out using blood. The receptors stem from a man under 40 in good health. Both conserved end residues are part of each CDR3. Each record gives: D gene, clone size, J gene, V gene, CDR3 DNA, CDR3 protein. A D gene is named only where the DNA matches it firmly. Not all rows give a size; the values are once, few, many and, for expanded clones, a class.

D: -
size: few
J: TRBJ2-7
V: TRBV20-1
DNA: TGCAGTGCTAGAGATAGTTTCCAGCGACAGACCCTTGGCAATGAGCAGTACTTC
CDR3: CSARDSFQRQTLGNEQYF

D: TRBD2
size: -
J: TRBJ2-5
V: TRBV7-2
DNA: TGTGCCAGCAGTCGAGGGGGACTAGTATTAAATGAGCAGTACTTC
CDR3: CASSRGGLVLNEQYF

D: -
size: -
J: TRBJ2-5
V: TRBV13
DNA: TGTGCCAGCAGCTTAGACAGGGAAGGAGAGACCCAGTACTTC
CDR3: CASSLDREGETQYF

D: TRBD2
size: -
J: TRBJ2-1
V: TRBV24-1
DNA: TGTGCCGCCAGTGATCTTGGGTCCGGGACTAGAGGGAACAATGAGCAGTTCTTC
CDR3: CAASDLGSGTRGNNEQFF

D: TRBD2
size: -
J: TRBJ2-3
V: TRBV5-6
DNA: TGTGCCAGCAGCGTTTCGAGCGGGGGGGCTACGCAGTATTTT
CDR3: CASSVSSGGATQYF

D: -
size: -
J: TRBJ2-1
V: TRBV6-6
DNA: TGTGCCAGCAGTCCCCACGATGAGCAGTTCTTC
CDR3: CASSPHDEQFF

D: TRBD2
size: -
J: TRBJ2-1
V: TRBV29-1
DNA: TGCAGCGCCGGGACTATCTACAATGAGCAGTTCTTC
CDR3: CSAGTIYNEQFF

D: -
size: -
J: TRBJ2-7
V: TRBV12-3/TRBV12-4
DNA: TGTGCCAGCAGTTTCACAGGGACCGAGCAGTACTTC
CDR3: CASSFTGTEQYF

D: TRBD1
size: -
J: TRBJ2-7
V: TRBV25-1
DNA: TGTGCCAGCAGTGGGGACAGCCACTACGAGCAGTACTTC
CDR3: CASSGDSHYEQYF

D: -
size: -
J: TRBJ1-6
V: TRBV6-6
DNA: TGTGCCAGCAGCTCTACAGGCCGTTTGGCCCTCCACTTT
CDR3: CASSSTGRLALHF

D: -
size: -
J: TRBJ1-2
V: TRBV29-1
DNA: TGCAGCGTTGGAGGCAGCGGGGATGGCTACACCTTC
CDR3: CSVGGSGDGYTF

D: TRBD2
size: -
J: TRBJ2-4
V: TRBV20-1
DNA: TGCAGTGCTAGAGATCCGACTAGCGGGCGTCAGGAGCAGTACTTC
CDR3: CSARDPTSGRQEQYF

D: -
size: -
J: TRBJ2-3
V: TRBV12-3/TRBV12-4
DNA: TGTGCCAGCAGCTTTCCAACTAATACCCATTCCTCGAGTAGCACAGATACGCAGTATTTT
CDR3: CASSFPTNTHSSSSTDTQYF

D: TRBD2
size: -
J: TRBJ2-3
V: TRBV6-6
DNA: TGTGCCAGCAGTTCTGGCGGGAGAGCAGATACGCAGTATTTT
CDR3: CASSSGGRADTQYF

D: -
size: -
J: TRBJ2-1
V: TRBV6-6
DNA: TGTGCCAGCAGTCCCCCTCCTAGTCCCAACAATGAGCAGTTCTTC
CDR3: CASSPPPSPNNEQFF

D: -
size: -
J: TRBJ2-3
V: TRBV20-1
DNA: TGCAGTGCTAGGGGCCTCCGTGTAGATACGCAGTATTTT
CDR3: CSARGLRVDTQYF

D: -
size: -
J: TRBJ2-1
V: TRBV20-1
DNA: TGCAGTGCTAGAGGGGGACGAGCGGATATAAATGAGCAGTTCTTC
CDR3: CSARGGRADINEQFF

D: -
size: -
J: TRBJ2-3
V: TRBV24-1
DNA: TGTGCCACCAATGCCGGGGGTACAGATACGCAGTATTTT
CDR3: CATNAGGTDTQYF

D: TRBD1
size: once
J: TRBJ1-2
V: TRBV20-1
DNA: TGCAGTGCGCCGCAGGGGGCGAGGTATGGCTACACCTTC
CDR3: CSAPQGARYGYTF

D: -
size: -
J: TRBJ1-4
V: TRBV5-1
DNA: TGCGCCAGCAGCTACTCAGGGGTGGATGAAAAACTGTTTTTT
CDR3: CASSYSGVDEKLFF

D: -
size: few
J: TRBJ2-1
V: TRBV20-1
DNA: TGCAGTGAGAAAAGAAGCTCCTACAATGAGCAGTTCTTC
CDR3: CSEKRSSYNEQFF

D: TRBD2
size: -
J: TRBJ2-1
V: TRBV2
DNA: TGTGCCAGCAGCGTGACTAGCGGGATAGGGAATGAGCAGTTCTTC
CDR3: CASSVTSGIGNEQFF

D: -
size: once
J: TRBJ2-1
V: TRBV6-2/TRBV6-3
DNA: TGTGCCAGCAGTTACCCGGGACCTTACAATGAGCAGTTCTTC
CDR3: CASSYPGPYNEQFF

D: -
size: -
J: TRBJ2-6
V: TRBV5-1
DNA: TGCGCCAGCAGCATGGCACTCTCTGGGGCCAACGTCCTGACTTTC
CDR3: CASSMALSGANVLTF

D: -
size: few
J: TRBJ2-1
V: TRBV5-1
DNA: TGCGCCAGCAGCCAAGTCATGGGTGAGCAGTTCTTC
CDR3: CASSQVMGEQFF

D: -
size: -
J: TRBJ1-1
V: TRBV6-5
DNA: TGTGCCAGCAGTTACTCGAGGTATGCTGAAGCTTTCTTT
CDR3: CASSYSRYAEAFF

D: -
size: -
J: TRBJ2-1
V: TRBV7-2
DNA: TGTGCCAGCAGCTTAGGGACCGCTCAAGTGGGGCAGTTCTTC
CDR3: CASSLGTAQVGQFF